The present T cell receptor (beta chain) was sequenced within a study of sequential checkpoint blockade in melanoma. Study in general: Maintenance nivolumab came after either treatment sequence.

Treatment given: randomized to nivolumab then ipilimumab (arm A) or the reverse (arm B). None of the patients previously received DNA-damaging chemotherapy. Live CD3+CD8+ CD19− CD56− cells were sorted from PBMCs. Germline assignment: CDR1 SGDLS and CDR2 YYNGEE. With 4 bases removed from V and 0 bases from J, the gap between germline ends came to 11 bases. This CDR3 spans 15 amino acids. The method was immunoSEQ multiplex PCR; TCRdb's version includes in-frame clones alone and lacks a portion of them. Of fewer than 15,000 clones detected, roughly 81% appear once; the ten largest clones hold over 9%. The chain couples TRBV9 to TRBJ2-1; D might be TRBD2 (6 bases). Sequenced material: CD8+ T cells sorted from blood (inferred from file names), taken from a patient given nivolumab and ipilimumab in sequence. The sequence came from a human donor with melanoma. The CDR3 loop is CASSNSGNSYNEQFF. The DNA for the CDR3 is TGTGCCAGCAGCAATAGCGGAAACTCCTACAATGAGCAGTTCTTC.